These T cell receptor beta chains were read from a single sample in a study of blood T cell repertoires in COVID-19. Sequenced by immunoSEQ multiplex PCR; TCRdb stores in-frame clones only, minus some. The sample contains fewer than 250,000 clones, 84% of which appear only once. Sequences were obtained from PBMCs or T cells enriched from blood (not recorded which). These receptors were taken from a woman in her thirties or forties who had recovered from COVID-19. CDR3s include the opening cysteine and the closing phenylalanine or tryptophan. A D gene is named only where the DNA matches it firmly. Where a row states a size, it is once, few, many or the class of an expanded clone; other rows omit it.

length	V	J	D	size	CDR3	DNA
12	TRBV18	TRBJ1-1	.	many	CASSPGGPEAFF	TGTGCCAGCTCACCCGGCGGGCCTGAAGCTTTCTTT
18	TRBV24-1	TRBJ2-3	TRBD2	.	CATSDFTGLADNTDTQYF	TGTGCCACCAGTGATTTCACCGGACTAGCGGACAACACAGATACGCAGTATTTT
14	TRBV19	TRBJ2-7	.	.	CASSTDLLVPPTDF	TGTGCCAGTAGTACCGATCTACTAGTTCCCCCTACGGACTTC
15	TRBV5-1	TRBJ2-1	TRBD2	.	CASSLPGGSYNEQFF	TGCGCCAGCAGCTTGCCGGGGGGCTCCTACAATGAGCAGTTCTTC
15	TRBV28	TRBJ1-5	TRBD1	.	CASRTTGGMEQPQHF	TGTGCCAGCAGAACCACAGGGGGAATGGAACAGCCCCAGCATTTT
12	TRBV11-3	TRBJ2-2	.	large	CASQKDTGELFF	TGTGCCAGCCAGAAAGACACCGGGGAGCTGTTTTTT
15	TRBV9	TRBJ2-7	.	few	CASSVATGQLYEQYF	TGTGCCAGCAGCGTAGCTACTGGACAGCTATACGAGCAGTACTTC
13	TRBV7-9	TRBJ1-1	.	.	CASSLVRDTEAFF	TGTGCCAGCAGCTTAGTGAGGGACACTGAAGCTTTCTTT
15	TRBV19	TRBJ2-5	.	.	CASSPLRGREETQYF	TGTGCCAGTAGTCCCTTGCGGGGCCGGGAAGAGACCCAGTACTTC
15	TRBV5-1	TRBJ1-5	.	.	CASSSDIGGNQPQHF	TGCGCCAGCAGCTCCGACATCGGTGGCAATCAGCCCCAGCATTTT
15	TRBV19	TRBJ1-5	TRBD1	.	CASMGQGPSNQPQHF	TGTGCCAGTATGGGACAGGGACCTAGCAATCAGCCCCAGCATTTT
11	TRBV7-2	TRBJ2-1	TRBD2	.	CASSPDRGVFF	TGTGCCAGCAGCCCCGACCGGGGGGTGTTCTTC
15	TRBV2	TRBJ2-1	TRBD2	.	CASSVSGRANNEQFF	TGTGCCAGCAGTGTCAGCGGGAGGGCAAATAATGAGCAGTTCTTC
16	TRBV4-3	TRBJ1-1	.	.	CASSQGRPGLNTEAFF	TGCGCCAGCAGCCAAGGTCGGCCAGGTCTGAACACTGAAGCTTTCTTT
15	TRBV7-3	TRBJ1-6	.	.	CASSLGASNNSPLHF	TGTGCCAGCAGCTTAGGGGCCAGCAACAATTCACCCCTCCACTTT